Below are 11 T cell receptor beta chains sequenced from a single sample in a study of read filtering for tumor transcriptome and immune sequencing. This library used roughly 430 ng RNA and molecular barcoded adaptors spanning alpha/delta and beta/gamma chains. TCRdb re-called the reads with MiXCR, one entry per CDR3 protein. The table lists over 45,000 distinct CDR3 sequences, 20% to 25% of them singletons. Material for sequencing was a population of CD138-negative cells sorted from bone marrow. The receptors here all came from a donor at least 40 years old with multiple myeloma.

This clonotype was detected a few times. The chain combines TRBV5-4 with TRBJ2-5; 14 bases map to TRBD2. There are 16 residues in the CDR3. V was clipped by 4 bases and J by 5 bases; unmatched bases: 7. Germline loops: CDR1 SGHNT, CDR2 YYREEE (reference sequence). The CDR3 sequence is CASSHGTSGRWETQYF. The CDR3 coding sequence is TGTGCCAGCAGCCACGGGACTAGCGGGAGATGGGAGACCCAGTACTTC.

This clonotype was seen at least ten times. The chain combines TRBV5-1 with TRBJ1-2; D unresolved. Per germline, CDR1 SGHRS and CDR2 YFSETQ. Trimming removed 3 bases from V and 3 bases from J, with 3 bases in between. The length of the CDR3 is 11 residues. The CDR3 is CASSSDYGYTF. In DNA, the CDR3 is TGCGCCAGCAGCTCGGACTATGGCTACACCTTC.

The table lists this clonotype with many counts. The CDR3 DNA reads TGTGCCAGCAGCTTAGGAGACAGGAATGAGCAGTACTTC. Amino acids: CASSLGDRNEQYF. This sequence joins TRBV7-9 and TRBJ2-7; D possibly corresponds to TRBD1 (6 bases). Looked up from germline, CDR1 is SEHNR and CDR2 is FQNEAQ (reference sequence). Between the trimmed V and J ends, which lost 1 base and 7 bases, there was a span of 11 bases. The CDR3 covers 13 residues.

There are a few counts of this clonotype. The chain has TRBV21-1 and TRBJ1-6. TRBV21-1 corresponds to a pseudogene. This CDR3 contains 16 residues. The chain's CDR3 is CASSDYVSSYNSPLHF. The CDR3 region has the DNA TGTGCCAGCAGCGACTACGTGAGCTCCTATAATTCACCCCTCCACTTT.

The chain joins TRBV30 to TRBJ1-2; no firm D call. CDR1 is GTSNPN and CDR2 is SVGIG in the germline V gene (reference sequence). This CDR3 spans 12 amino acids. V was shortened by 0 bases and J by 4 bases, with 6 bases between the two germline ends. The CDR3 loop reads CAWSVVAYGYTF. DNA of the CDR3: TGTGCCTGGAGTGTAGTGGCCTATGGCTACACCTTC.

The CDR3 DNA reads as TGTGCCAGCAGCCCCCAGACTAGCGGATACACAGATACGCAGTATTTT. Translation gives CASSPQTSGYTDTQYF. V and J are TRBV13 and TRBJ2-3; 9 bases are shared with TRBD2. The CDR3 is made up of 16 amino acids. Trimming removed 5 bases from V and 2 bases from J; junction bases left unmatched: 8. Looked up from germline, CDR1 is PRHDT and CDR2 is FYEKMQ (reference sequence).

The sample holds many counts of this clonotype. The rearrangement links TRBV20-1 to TRBJ2-3; the D gene is possibly TRBD2 (6 bases). This CDR3 has 15 residues. The germline gives CDR1 DFQATT, CDR2 SNEGSKA (reference sequence). V shed 6 bases and J shed 0 bases, with 16 bases lying between them. The CDR3 spells CSANGRGTSTDTQYF. CDR3 nucleotide sequence: TGCAGTGCAAACGGGCGGGGAACTAGCACAGATACGCAGTATTTT.

A note on this clonotype: A read error may explain this, as a much larger clone is one base away. Since no conserved phenylalanine or tryptophan closes the CDR3, a read error is the likely cause. The chain employs TRBV15 and TRBJ2-3; D may be TRBD2 (5 bases). This CDR3 region has 17 residues. From germline, CDR1 is LNHNV and CDR2 YYDKDF (reference sequence). Deletions cut 5 bases from V and 8 bases from J, with 26 bases between. The CDR3 loop reads CATSRPLGVANSGTQYS. CDR3 bases: TGTGCCACCAGCCGCCCCCTCGGTGTAGCGAACAGTGGTACGCAGTATTCT.

This clonotype came up a few times. This rearrangement joins TRBV18 to TRBJ1-4; D ambiguous. In germline, CDR1 is KGHSH, CDR2 LQKENI. The V end lost 1 base, the J end lost 6 bases, and 12 bases lay between the germline ends. This CDR3 comprises 15 residues. CDR3 residues: CASSPLREADEKLFF. The CDR3 nucleotides are TGTGCCAGCTCACCACTGAGGGAAGCGGATGAAAAACTGTTTTTT.

This clonotype was seen many times. This rearrangement joins TRBV20-1 to TRBJ2-1; 13 bases are shared with TRBD2. The junction had 6 bases not matched to a gene; V was cut back by 2 bases and J by 8 bases. Germline V gene data show CDR1 as DFQATT and CDR2 as SNEGSKA (reference sequence). The CDR3 sequence is 15 residues long. Written as DNA, the CDR3 is TGCAGTGCTAGACAACCGGGACTAGCGGGATATGAGCAGTTCTTC. The encoded protein is CSARQPGLAGYEQFF.

This clonotype was counted between two and nine times. This clone may be a read error of a much larger clone one base away. The chain has TRBV6-2 or TRBV6-3 and TRBJ1-2, with D tentatively TRBD1 (6 bases). The germline V gene has CDR1 MNHEY and CDR2 SVGEGT. The ends were cut back, 2 bases at V and 4 bases at J, with 14 bases in the middle. This CDR3 region has 15 residues. The CDR3 is CASSYLQGSTYGYTF. CDR3 sequence (DNA): TGTGCCAGCAGTTACCTACAGGGTTCTACCTATGGCTACACCTTC.